This T cell receptor beta chain was recorded in a study of identical twins. TCRdb reanalysed the 5' RACE reads using MiXCR and keeps one entry per CDR3 protein. The sample lists around 1.7 million distinct CDR3 sequences; roughly a third were seen once. This clonotype has a count of ten or more. Trimming removed 5 bases from V and 3 bases from J, with 14 bases in between. This CDR3 has 16 amino acids. The sequenced sample was cord blood. The receptor's source is a newborn girl in good health. This chain joins TRBV12-3 or TRBV12-4 and TRBJ2-6; D remains ambiguous. DNA of the CDR3: TGTGCCAGCAGTCCACAGCGATTGGTTGGGGCCAACGTCCTGACTTTC. Amino acids: CASSPQRLVGANVLTF.